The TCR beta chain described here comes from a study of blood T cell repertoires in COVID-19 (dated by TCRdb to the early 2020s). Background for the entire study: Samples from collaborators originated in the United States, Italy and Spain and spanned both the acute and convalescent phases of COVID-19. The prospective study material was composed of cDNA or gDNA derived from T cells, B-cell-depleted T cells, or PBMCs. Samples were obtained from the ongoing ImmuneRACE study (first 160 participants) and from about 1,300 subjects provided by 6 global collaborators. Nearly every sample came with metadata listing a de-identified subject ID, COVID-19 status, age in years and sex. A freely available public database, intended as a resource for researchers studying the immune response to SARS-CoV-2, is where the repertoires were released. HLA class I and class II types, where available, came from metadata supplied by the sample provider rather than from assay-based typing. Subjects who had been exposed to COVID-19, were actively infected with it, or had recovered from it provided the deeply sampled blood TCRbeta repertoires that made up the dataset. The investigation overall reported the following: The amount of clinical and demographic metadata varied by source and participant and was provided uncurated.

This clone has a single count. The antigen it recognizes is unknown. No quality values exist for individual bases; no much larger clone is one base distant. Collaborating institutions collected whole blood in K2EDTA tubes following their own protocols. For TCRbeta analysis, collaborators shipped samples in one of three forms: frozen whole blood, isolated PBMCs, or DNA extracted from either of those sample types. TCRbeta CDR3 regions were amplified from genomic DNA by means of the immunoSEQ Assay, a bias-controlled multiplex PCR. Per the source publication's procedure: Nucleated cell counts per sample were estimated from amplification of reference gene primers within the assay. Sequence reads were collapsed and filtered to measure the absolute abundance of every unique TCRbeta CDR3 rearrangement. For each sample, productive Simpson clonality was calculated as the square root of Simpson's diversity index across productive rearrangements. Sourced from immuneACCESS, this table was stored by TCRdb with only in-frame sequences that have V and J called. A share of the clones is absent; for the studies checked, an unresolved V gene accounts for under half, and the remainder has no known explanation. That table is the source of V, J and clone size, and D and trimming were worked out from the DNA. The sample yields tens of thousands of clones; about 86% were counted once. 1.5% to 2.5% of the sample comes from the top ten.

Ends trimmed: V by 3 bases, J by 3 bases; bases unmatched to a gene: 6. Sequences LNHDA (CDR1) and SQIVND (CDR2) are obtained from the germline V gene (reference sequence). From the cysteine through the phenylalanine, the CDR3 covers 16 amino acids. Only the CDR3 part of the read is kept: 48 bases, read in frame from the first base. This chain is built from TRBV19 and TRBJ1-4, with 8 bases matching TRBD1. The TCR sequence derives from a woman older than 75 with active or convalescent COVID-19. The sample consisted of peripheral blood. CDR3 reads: CASSMRMDRANEKLFF. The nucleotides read TGTGCCAGTAGTATGAGGATGGACAGGGCTAATGAAAAACTGTTTTTT.